This is a list of T cell receptor beta chains from one sample in a study of shared clonotypes between healthy human individuals. Method: immunoSEQ multiplex PCR; TCRdb's copy keeps in-frame clones and lacks some. The data hold 2 million to 2.5 million clones, with approximately 95% observed a single time. The sequenced sample was naive CD4+ T cells from PBMCs. The receptors were sampled from a man aged 18 to 30 in good health. Some clones in this sample may be carry-over from other donors' samples. CDR3s include the opening cysteine and the closing phenylalanine or tryptophan. D genes are given only for firm matches. Where a row states a size, it is once, few, many or the class of an expanded clone; other rows omit it.

CDR3 length: 16
clone size: once
J gene: TRBJ2-2
V gene: TRBV28
D gene: .
CDR3 protein: CASSLLDRASTGELFF
CDR3 DNA: TGTGCCAGCAGCCTATTGGACCGTGCGAGCACCGGGGAGCTGTTTTTT

CDR3 length: 10
clone size: .
J gene: TRBJ2-5
V gene: TRBV20-1
D gene: .
CDR3 protein: CSAFGETQYF
CDR3 DNA: TGCAGTGCCTTCGGGGAGACCCAGTACTTC

CDR3 length: 12
clone size: .
J gene: TRBJ2-3
V gene: TRBV6-1
D gene: .
CDR3 protein: CASNFRPDTQYF
CDR3 DNA: TGTGCCAGCAATTTCCGGCCAGATACGCAGTATTTT

CDR3 length: 15
clone size: once
J gene: TRBJ1-2
V gene: TRBV6-6
D gene: .
CDR3 protein: CASSYGGTPFGGYTF
CDR3 DNA: TGTGCCAGCAGTTACGGGGGGACCCCGTTCGGAGGCTACACCTTC

CDR3 length: 13
clone size: few
J gene: TRBJ1-3
V gene: TRBV30
D gene: .
CDR3 protein: CAWSAGPGNTIYF
CDR3 DNA: TGTGCCTGGAGTGCGGGACCGGGGAACACCATATATTTT

CDR3 length: 14
clone size: .
J gene: TRBJ2-3
V gene: TRBV9
D gene: .
CDR3 protein: CASSVGSSTDTQYF
CDR3 DNA: TGTGCCAGCAGCGTAGGTAGCTCGACAGATACGCAGTATTTT

CDR3 length: 14
clone size: once
J gene: TRBJ2-5
V gene: TRBV2
D gene: .
CDR3 protein: CASSASSGEETQYF
CDR3 DNA: TGTGCCAGCAGCGCAAGTTCGGGCGAAGAGACCCAGTACTTC

CDR3 length: 14
clone size: .
J gene: TRBJ2-5
V gene: TRBV5-4
D gene: .
CDR3 protein: CASSPRAEQETQYF
CDR3 DNA: TGTGCCAGCAGCCCTCGGGCAGAACAAGAGACCCAGTACTTC

CDR3 length: 16
clone size: .
J gene: TRBJ2-1
V gene: TRBV11-3
D gene: TRBD2
CDR3 protein: CASSLKAGYYNEEQFF
CDR3 DNA: TGTGCCAGCAGCTTAAAAGCGGGGTACTACAATGAGGAGCAGTTCTTC

CDR3 length: 16
clone size: .
J gene: TRBJ1-1
V gene: TRBV2
D gene: .
CDR3 protein: CASTREGGRMNTEAFF
CDR3 DNA: TGTGCCAGCACCAGGGAAGGGGGTCGGATGAACACTGAAGCTTTCTTT

CDR3 length: 16
clone size: .
J gene: TRBJ2-7
V gene: TRBV6-1
D gene: .
CDR3 protein: CASSEMRAGPSYEQYF
CDR3 DNA: TGTGCCAGCAGTGAAATGCGGGCGGGGCCCTCCTACGAGCAGTACTTC

CDR3 length: 12
clone size: .
J gene: TRBJ2-7
V gene: TRBV2
D gene: TRBD1
CDR3 protein: CASTRTGYEQYF
CDR3 DNA: TGTGCCAGCACCAGGACAGGGTACGAGCAGTACTTC

CDR3 length: 11
clone size: .
J gene: TRBJ2-1
V gene: TRBV6-1
D gene: .
CDR3 protein: CASLRYNEQFF
CDR3 DNA: TGTGCCAGCCTACGTTACAATGAGCAGTTCTTC

CDR3 length: 14
clone size: .
J gene: TRBJ1-4
V gene: TRBV6-1
D gene: .
CDR3 protein: CASSEIATNEKLFF
CDR3 DNA: TGTGCCAGCAGTGAAATTGCAACTAATGAAAAACTGTTTTTT

CDR3 length: 14
clone size: .
J gene: TRBJ2-1
V gene: TRBV19
D gene: TRBD2
CDR3 protein: CASLELAGENEQFF
CDR3 DNA: TGTGCCAGTTTGGAACTAGCGGGAGAAAATGAGCAGTTCTTC

CDR3 length: 14
clone size: .
J gene: TRBJ2-3
V gene: TRBV27
D gene: .
CDR3 protein: CASSGGAGEDTQYF
CDR3 DNA: TGTGCCAGCAGTGGGGGAGCAGGAGAAGATACGCAGTATTTT

CDR3 length: 15
clone size: .
J gene: TRBJ2-3
V gene: TRBV29-1
D gene: TRBD2
CDR3 protein: CSVEPTSGKADTQYF
CDR3 DNA: TGCAGCGTTGAGCCCACTAGCGGGAAGGCAGATACGCAGTATTTT

CDR3 length: 15
clone size: once
J gene: TRBJ2-2
V gene: TRBV25-1
D gene: .
CDR3 protein: CASSPWTENTGELFF
CDR3 DNA: TGTGCCAGCAGTCCGTGGACGGAGAACACCGGGGAGCTGTTTTTT

CDR3 length: 16
clone size: .
J gene: TRBJ1-3
V gene: TRBV19
D gene: .
CDR3 protein: CASSMAKGWTGNTIYF
CDR3 DNA: TGTGCCAGTAGTATGGCGAAGGGGTGGACTGGAAACACCATATATTTT

CDR3 length: 17
clone size: .
J gene: TRBJ1-2
V gene: TRBV7-8
D gene: TRBD1
CDR3 protein: CASSLSLGTARSYGYTF
CDR3 DNA: TGTGCCAGCAGCTTAAGTTTAGGGACAGCCAGATCTTATGGCTACACCTTC

CDR3 length: 15
clone size: .
J gene: TRBJ1-2
V gene: TRBV4-2
D gene: .
CDR3 protein: CASSQDPDRLAGYTF
CDR3 DNA: TGTGCCAGCAGCCAAGATCCCGACCGCTTGGCTGGCTACACCTTC

CDR3 length: 15
clone size: .
J gene: TRBJ1-5
V gene: TRBV30
D gene: .
CDR3 protein: CAWNSGGINIQPQHF
CDR3 DNA: TGTGCCTGGAATTCCGGGGGTATTAATATTCAGCCCCAGCATTTT

CDR3 length: 14
clone size: .
J gene: TRBJ2-7
V gene: TRBV5-1
D gene: TRBD1
CDR3 protein: CASSRDRGSYEQYF
CDR3 DNA: TGCGCCAGCAGCCGGGACAGGGGGTCGTACGAGCAGTACTTC

CDR3 length: 12
clone size: few
J gene: TRBJ1-5
V gene: TRBV30
D gene: .
CDR3 protein: CAWSVPGQPQHF
CDR3 DNA: TGTGCCTGGAGTGTACCTGGGCAGCCCCAGCATTTT

CDR3 length: 16
clone size: .
J gene: TRBJ2-1
V gene: TRBV4-1
D gene: .
CDR3 protein: CASSHTSSIDYNEQFF
CDR3 DNA: TGCGCCAGCAGCCATACAAGCTCGATCGACTACAATGAGCAGTTCTTC

CDR3 length: 15
clone size: .
J gene: TRBJ2-7
V gene: TRBV5-5
D gene: TRBD1
CDR3 protein: CASNILTGANLDQYF
CDR3 DNA: TGTGCCAGTAATATCCTGACAGGGGCGAATTTGGATCAGTACTTC

CDR3 length: 15
clone size: .
J gene: TRBJ2-1
V gene: TRBV10-1
D gene: TRBD2
CDR3 protein: CASSEPGLARNEQFF
CDR3 DNA: TGCGCCAGCAGTGAGCCGGGACTAGCGAGAAATGAGCAGTTCTTC

CDR3 length: 13
clone size: .
J gene: TRBJ1-1
V gene: TRBV10-3
D gene: TRBD1
CDR3 protein: CATRTGENTEAFF
CDR3 DNA: TGTGCCACCCGGACAGGGGAGAACACTGAAGCTTTCTTT

CDR3 length: 13
clone size: .
J gene: TRBJ2-3
V gene: TRBV30
D gene: .
CDR3 protein: CAWSDGTSDTQYF
CDR3 DNA: TGTGCCTGGAGCGACGGGACTTCAGATACGCAGTATTTT

CDR3 length: 15
clone size: .
J gene: TRBJ1-1
V gene: TRBV10-3
D gene: .
CDR3 protein: CAISGSGTWNTEAFF
CDR3 DNA: TGTGCCATCAGTGGTTCCGGGACGTGGAACACTGAAGCTTTCTTT

CDR3 length: 12
clone size: .
J gene: TRBJ2-7
V gene: TRBV28
D gene: .
CDR3 protein: CASSPPRSEQYF
CDR3 DNA: TGTGCCAGCAGCCCCCCCCGCAGCGAGCAGTACTTC

CDR3 length: 14
clone size: .
J gene: TRBJ1-2
V gene: TRBV11-2
D gene: .
CDR3 protein: CASTPGWIEYGYTF
CDR3 DNA: TGTGCCAGCACCCCCGGCTGGATTGAGTATGGCTACACCTTC

CDR3 length: 19
clone size: .
J gene: TRBJ2-1
V gene: TRBV4-3
D gene: .
CDR3 protein: CASSVAKGSGVYSYNEQFF
CDR3 DNA: TGCGCCAGCAGCGTAGCCAAGGGTAGCGGCGTCTACTCCTACAATGAGCAGTTCTTC

CDR3 length: 15
clone size: .
J gene: TRBJ2-3
V gene: TRBV7-3
D gene: .
CDR3 protein: CASSSGRPGTDTQYF
CDR3 DNA: TGTGCCAGCAGCTCAGGGAGGCCGGGCACAGATACGCAGTATTTT

CDR3 length: 16
clone size: .
J gene: TRBJ2-7
V gene: TRBV6-5
D gene: TRBD1
CDR3 protein: CASSYRFQGADNEQYF
CDR3 DNA: TGTGCCAGCAGTTACAGATTCCAGGGGGCGGATAACGAGCAGTACTTC

CDR3 length: 16
clone size: .
J gene: TRBJ2-2
V gene: TRBV5-1
D gene: TRBD2
CDR3 protein: CASSLGLAGNTGELFF
CDR3 DNA: TGCGCCAGCAGCTTGGGACTAGCGGGAAACACCGGGGAGCTGTTTTTT

CDR3 length: 18
clone size: few
J gene: TRBJ1-3
V gene: TRBV14
D gene: .
CDR3 protein: CASSQVGWPGRTGNTIYF
CDR3 DNA: TGTGCCAGCAGCCAAGTTGGATGGCCGGGACGGACTGGAAACACCATATATTTT

CDR3 length: 16
clone size: .
J gene: TRBJ2-7
V gene: TRBV5-1
D gene: TRBD2
CDR3 protein: CASSLAESGSSYEQYF
CDR3 DNA: TGCGCCAGCAGCTTGGCCGAGAGCGGGAGTTCCTACGAGCAGTACTTC

CDR3 length: 14
clone size: once
J gene: TRBJ2-3
V gene: TRBV28
D gene: .
CDR3 protein: CASSGSSSTDTQYF
CDR3 DNA: TGTGCCAGCAGCGGGTCCTCTAGCACAGATACGCAGTATTTT

CDR3 length: 14
clone size: .
J gene: TRBJ1-2
V gene: TRBV6-1
D gene: TRBD1
CDR3 protein: CASTEGQGGYGYTF
CDR3 DNA: TGTGCCAGCACCGAGGGGCAGGGGGGCTATGGCTACACCTTC

CDR3 length: 13
clone size: .
J gene: TRBJ2-1
V gene: TRBV30
D gene: .
CDR3 protein: CAWSVQVYNEQFF
CDR3 DNA: TGTGCCTGGAGTGTACAAGTGTACAATGAGCAGTTCTTC

CDR3 length: 16
clone size: .
J gene: TRBJ1-5
V gene: TRBV7-2
D gene: .
CDR3 protein: CASSLTYGLSNQPQHF
CDR3 DNA: TGTGCCAGCAGCCTCACTTATGGGCTAAGCAATCAGCCCCAGCATTTT

CDR3 length: 14
clone size: .
J gene: TRBJ2-7
V gene: TRBV6-5
D gene: .
CDR3 protein: CASSLGGSSYEQYF
CDR3 DNA: TGTGCCAGCAGCCTAGGAGGTAGCTCCTACGAGCAGTACTTC

CDR3 length: 16
clone size: .
J gene: TRBJ2-2
V gene: TRBV19
D gene: .
CDR3 protein: CASSIASGGVIGELFF
CDR3 DNA: TGTGCCAGTAGTATTGCTTCGGGTGGAGTGATCGGGGAGCTGTTTTTT

CDR3 length: 15
clone size: .
J gene: TRBJ2-3
V gene: TRBV6-5
D gene: TRBD1
CDR3 protein: CASSLRGPSRDTQYF
CDR3 DNA: TGTGCCAGCAGTCTCAGGGGGCCATCGAGGGATACGCAGTATTTT

CDR3 length: 16
clone size: .
J gene: TRBJ2-7
V gene: TRBV7-9
D gene: TRBD2
CDR3 protein: CASSSRLAGASYEQYF
CDR3 DNA: TGTGCCAGCAGCTCCCGGCTAGCGGGAGCTTCCTACGAGCAGTACTTC

CDR3 length: 13
clone size: once
J gene: TRBJ1-3
V gene: TRBV7-2
D gene: .
CDR3 protein: CASSSGHGNTIYF
CDR3 DNA: TGTGCCAGCAGCTCAGGGCATGGAAACACCATATATTTT

CDR3 length: 13
clone size: .
J gene: TRBJ2-2
V gene: TRBV28
D gene: .
CDR3 protein: CASSLPSGWELFF
CDR3 DNA: TGTGCCAGCAGTCTCCCGTCGGGATGGGAGCTGTTTTTT

CDR3 length: 14
clone size: .
J gene: TRBJ2-3
V gene: TRBV18
D gene: .
CDR3 protein: CASSPAPSTDTQYF
CDR3 DNA: TGTGCCAGCTCACCCGCCCCTAGCACAGATACGCAGTATTTT

CDR3 length: 15
clone size: .
J gene: TRBJ2-1
V gene: TRBV5-4
D gene: .
CDR3 protein: CASSLAGRSYNEQFF
CDR3 DNA: TGTGCCAGCAGCTTGGCCGGACGGTCCTACAATGAGCAGTTCTTC

CDR3 length: 15
clone size: .
J gene: TRBJ1-2
V gene: TRBV9
D gene: .
CDR3 protein: CASSVGLGLNYGYTF
CDR3 DNA: TGTGCCAGCAGCGTGGGTCTCGGGCTGAACTATGGCTACACCTTC

CDR3 length: 14
clone size: .
J gene: TRBJ2-2
V gene: TRBV9
D gene: .
CDR3 protein: CASSATGNTGELFF
CDR3 DNA: TGTGCCAGCAGCGCGACGGGAAACACCGGGGAGCTGTTTTTT

CDR3 length: 13
clone size: .
J gene: TRBJ1-2
V gene: TRBV19
D gene: TRBD1
CDR3 protein: CATRTGPNYGYTF
CDR3 DNA: TGTGCCACCAGGACAGGACCAAACTATGGCTACACCTTC

CDR3 length: 16
clone size: .
J gene: TRBJ2-7
V gene: TRBV12-5
D gene: TRBD2
CDR3 protein: CASGLDTGTSTREQYF
CDR3 DNA: TGTGCTAGTGGTTTGGATACCGGGACTAGCACTAGGGAGCAGTACTTC

CDR3 length: 14
clone size: .
J gene: TRBJ1-2
V gene: TRBV7-2
D gene: TRBD1
CDR3 protein: CASSARQGRDGYTF
CDR3 DNA: TGTGCCAGCAGCGCCCGACAGGGTAGAGATGGCTACACCTTC

CDR3 length: 14
clone size: .
J gene: TRBJ2-7
V gene: TRBV2
D gene: .
CDR3 protein: CASKRANRTYEQYF
CDR3 DNA: TGTGCCAGCAAGCGGGCTAACCGAACCTACGAGCAGTACTTC